The subject of this entry is one T cell receptor (beta chain). Its antigen remains undetermined. No much larger clonotype is one base removed from it; base qualities were not supplied. Libraries came from the immunoSEQ multiplex PCR assay. TCRdb carries this immuneACCESS record with in-frame sequences only. Its versions omit some clonotypes, under half of them owing to an unresolved V gene in the studies checked, with the rest unexplained. The sample yields some 67,000 clones; 92% were counted once. The top ten clonotypes cover approximately 3% of the sample. The germline V gene yields SGDLS for CDR1 and YYNGEE for CDR2. V loses 0 bases of germline sequence and J loses 4 bases, and the interval between the two ends is 10 bases. The CDR3 numbers 14 residues from cysteine through phenylalanine. Only the CDR3 DNA is retained, 42 bases long and in frame from the first base. This sample is part of a study of T cells after somatic rescue of genetic block (TCRdb year 2020). Background on the whole study: What the study looked at was long-term robustness, specifically in a T-cell system that came about through somatic rescue of a genetic block in T-cell development.

The origin of this receptor is a man aged 40-55 years. The sample was peripheral blood mononuclear cells (PBMCs). The V gene is TRBV9 and the J gene is TRBJ1-2, with the D gene not confidently named. The sequenced DNA: TGTGCCAGCAGCGTAGGGGGATTTGGCTATGGCTACACCTTC. It codes for CASSVGGFGYGYTF.